This TCR beta chain was sequenced in a study of cytomegalovirus exposure and HLA in healthy donors (dated by TCRdb to the late 2010s). A note on the overall study: An earlier analysis of under 600 of the donors reported about 290 Gb of sequence data and 100 million to 140 million unique TCR beta sequences from some 180 million T cells. An early release that covered several hundred HLA-typed donors contained approximately 300 gigabases of sequencing data and about 93 million unique TCR sequences. Of the roughly 410 genotyped donors, roughly 80% were placed in the genetic ancestry cluster associated with self-reported Caucasian donors. The study aimed to test whether cataloging public T cell receptors could reveal signatures of past pathogen exposure. Using immunosequencing, the study profiled T cell repertoires from about 610 subjects and related those repertoires to cytomegalovirus serostatus. A separate validation cohort of roughly 110 different subjects was used in addition to the approximately 610-subject first cohort. To predict cytomegalovirus infection status, the study brought together high-throughput TCR immunosequencing, statistical association of individual TCRs with disease status, and machine learning. A later analysis re-examined previously published TCR beta repertoires from more than 600 donors and added high-resolution HLA genotyping to investigate patterns of TCR occurrence. Rather than drawing on any new phenotypic data, the later analysis identified candidate immune exposures from TCR beta sequences and the way those sequences occurred across donors. In an earlier analysis of over 550 of the donors, high-throughput TCR beta sequencing was used to judge whether each TCR beta V gene segment behaved as functional or pseudogenic. Alongside the repertoire data, information on donor age, sex, ethnicity and CMV serostatus was compiled. In a later genetic analysis, genome-wide SNP genotypes for about three fifths of the roughly 670 donors were used, and that subset was treated as a discovery cohort. All discovery cohort repertoires had been generated using a single sequencing platform. Class I and class II HLA loci were covered by the typing at four-digit resolution. The number of typed donors differed by locus: about 629-630 for A, B, C, DRB1 and DQB1; 522 for DQA1; approximately 610 for DPA1; and some 430 for DPB1. Roughly 5 DR-DQ haplotypes were handled as single units for association and clustering, since linkage in the cohort was strong. Among 300 to 500 genotyped donors of the cohort, an average of approximately 240,000 unique TCR beta nucleotide sequences was sequenced per donor, of which approximately 19% were non-productive. General conclusions and limits of the study: When HLA alleles, especially DR and DQ, strongly co-occurred, attributing TCR associations to individual alleles was difficult. Most CMV-associated TCR beta chains appeared to be HLA-restricted in a later analysis, and the HLA associations seemed to be driven largely by CMV exposure. In a later genetic analysis, a missense DCLRE1C variant was associated with V-gene and J-gene trimming of TCR beta chains, and the association was replicated in an independent cohort. The authors suggested that the approach could potentially be extended to other disease states and immunological phenotypes. In an earlier analysis of more than 450 of the donors, most TCR beta V segments were observed in productive rearrangements about 87% or about 30% of the time, broadly matching IMGT annotations. In vitro tests confirmed that a few of the cytomegalovirus-associated TCR beta chains recognize cytomegalovirus antigens. CMV serostatus was the only immune exposure information available for the cohort. A cluster of highly shared sequence variants was judged likely to represent a technical artifact of the sequencing pipeline. While some public TCRs were present in many individuals, most TCR sequences turned up only very rarely across donors. According to a later analysis, parvovirus B19, influenza, CMV and Epstein-Barr virus appeared linked to several top co-occurrence clusters. The cohort was sequenced for TCR beta chains only, and without alpha or paired-chain data the features that could be detected were limited. A further reported finding was that TCR beta sequences accurately predicted the HLA-A and HLA-B alleles for most subjects in the first cohort. Because HLA typing was missing for some donors at each locus, association tests included only the typed subset. The classifier was reported to diagnose cytomegalovirus status with high specificity and sensitivity in both the original cohort and the validation cohort. A later analysis found that HLA-associated TCR beta chains were more clonally expanded and had lower generation probabilities than equally common non-associated chains. Because the 87-base-pair reads could not distinguish some IMGT-functional V segments, including TRBV6-2 and TRBV6-3, those segments were excluded. A total of fewer than 200 TCR beta chains were listed by the study as associated with cytomegalovirus. At a false discovery rate of 0.05, a later analysis linked under 20,000 TCR beta sequences to specific HLA alleles. Seventeen rarely observed V segments, including chromosome 9 orphons, were excluded from the earlier analysis of some 590 of the donors because counts were too low. Linkage disequilibrium might explain the correlated functional status among segregating V segments, but an unknown experimental factor could not be excluded. A later genetic analysis reported fewer N-insertions in productive TCRs among donors in an Asian-associated ancestry cluster than the roughly 700-donor mean. Presence/absence analyses assumed roughly uniform sequencing depth across donors, an assumption that may not hold. A later analysis found that TCR association rates varied across HLA loci, with DRB1 alleles showing the most associated TCRs and HLA-C alleles the fewest.

A remark on this clone: Its antigen is currently not known. Base-call qualities are not available, and no considerably larger clone is one nucleotide away.

The cohort was made up of 650 to 700 healthy bone marrow donors. Cohort members were all nominally healthy when sampled, although unrecorded immune exposures were likely present. The donor was CMV seronegative and was included in the group of several hundred seronegative cohort members. A peripheral blood sample was provided by each donor, and peripheral blood mononuclear cells were used for TCR beta sequencing. The Qiagen DNeasy Blood Extraction Kit was used to extract genomic DNA from the blood cell samples. Preparation of the library involved the immunoSEQ multiplex PCR assay. For the multiplex PCR, a mixture combining 60 forward primers for TCR Vbeta segments and 13 reverse primers for TCR Jbeta segments was used. The CDR3 region of rearranged TCR beta genes was amplified from genomic DNA by a multiplex PCR assay. On the Illumina HiSeq System, the amplified TCR beta libraries were sequenced as 87-base-pair reads. The authors' pipeline ran thus. A later analysis tallied 75 million to 95 million unique TCR beta chains across the 666 repertoires, and around 9.9 million of those chains were shared by two or more donors. A nearest-neighbor algorithm error-corrected the raw reads and collapsed the reads into unique sequences, merging closely related sequences to remove PCR and sequencing errors. Alignment of CDR3 sequences to IMGT reference sequences was used to assign V, D and J gene segments. For a sequence to be retained, a match of at least six nucleotides to both a V gene segment and a J gene segment was required. A rearrangement was called productive if the CDR3 had no stop codons and remained in frame with V and J, and every other rearrangement was called non-productive. CDR3 was defined according to IMGT convention as the region running from the second conserved V-encoded cysteine to the conserved J-encoded phenylalanine. The earlier analysis of about 500 of the donors excluded sequences that lacked an unambiguous match to a single V gene segment. An earlier analysis of a few hundred of the donors called V segments functional above 56.7% productive rearrangements and segregating when the between-donor standard deviation exceeded 5%. A statistical classification framework was built to diagnose cytomegalovirus status from the catalog of TCR beta chain sequences. V and J gene assignment, in a later analysis, came from comparing TCR nucleotide sequences with IMGT/GENE-DB human TR gene sequences. A later analysis assigned CDR3 sequences and most-parsimonious VDJ recombination scenarios with the TCRdist pipeline. A later analysis defined each TCR beta chain by its CDR3 amino acid sequence plus V-gene family, and excluded reads lacking a unique V-gene family. In a later analysis, several hundred highly shared, low-generation-probability nucleotide sequences were removed to address suspected cross-contamination and a sequencing artifact. In a later analysis, a clonal expansion index for each public chain was calculated from normalized within-repertoire ranks of inferred template counts. In a later analysis, generation probabilities were computed with a VDJ recombination model fitted to out-of-frame rearrangements, and the resulting probabilities were checked against IGoR. In a later analysis, hypergeometric tests were used to score TCR-TCR, TCR-HLA and TCR-CMV co-occurrence, with a repertoire-size bias correction applied to TCR pairs. In a later analysis, false discovery rates were estimated by permuting HLA or CMV assignments 20 times. A later analysis grouped co-occurring TCRs with DBSCAN, adding TCRdist sequence similarity when clustering within HLA-allele-positive subsets. Repertoires with fewer than 30,000 or more than 120,000 public chains, plus five repertoires with anomalous nucleotide sharing, were excluded from co-occurrence clustering. TCRdb's version of the immuneACCESS table is confined to in-frame rearrangements and falls short of the full clone set. An unresolved V gene accounts for under half of the shortfall where checked; the remainder is of unknown origin. V, J and clone size derive from that table, while D and trimming were established from the DNA sequence. This sample gives around 140,000 clones in total; 75% to 80% of them show up just once. Clones ranked in the top ten supply roughly 1% of the sample.

Germline trimming: 5 bases from V, 3 bases from J; junction bases outside gene matches: 8. CDR1 MNHEY and CDR2 SMNVEV are derived from the germline V gene (reference sequence). The CDR3 starts with the cysteine, ends with the phenylalanine, and has 15 residues. Here the CDR3 DNA is all that survives: 45 bases in frame from base 1. The sequence was obtained from a woman in her sixties or seventies in good health and CMV-seronegative. This chain joins TRBV27 to TRBJ2-3; 7 nucleotides in the junction match TRBD2. The sample consisted of PBMCs. The DNA reads as follows: TGTGCCAGCAGTCTGACTAGCTTTCGGACAGATACGCAGTATTTT. It translates to CASSLTSFRTDTQYF.